This T cell receptor beta chain was sequenced for a study of T cell repertoires in cytomegalovirus infection. In TCRdb, the reads were re-called with MiXCR into one record per CDR3 protein. This repertoire shows some 400,000 distinct CDR3 sequences, about a third found once; its top ten account for roughly 13%. The sequence was obtained from a human donor in good health (CMV status not recorded). Some clones in this sample may be carry-over from other donors' samples. Sequenced: PBMCs.

As DNA, the CDR3 is TGTGCCAGCAGATTATTGGCTCGGGCATCAGATACGCAGTATTTT. It specifies CASRLLARASDTQYF. The V gene is TRBV6-2 or TRBV6-3, the J gene TRBJ2-3; D is unclear. Germline V CDR1 and CDR2: MNHEY, SVGEGT. The V end lost 6 bases, the J end lost 4 bases, and 17 bases lay between the germline ends. This CDR3 contains 15 residues.